One and the same sample provided the 23 T cell receptor beta chains below, sequenced in a study of T cell responses to AZD1222 COVID-19 vaccine (dated by TCRdb to the early 2020s). Library creation used the immunoSEQ multiplex PCR assay. Imported from immuneACCESS, the table was reduced by TCRdb to in-frame sequences with V and J called. These copies leave out some clones; in studies compared against another copy, an unresolved V gene accounts for under half, and the cause of the remainder is not known. For this sample the table gives about 210,000 clones, of which around 94% were detected only once. The ten largest clones capture around 1.7% of the sample. According to the study, the label for this sample's time point signals: about 28 days (+/-7) after the second vaccine dose. This specimen's treatment or condition label, interpreted: meningococcal conjugate vaccine given as trial control. Sequences were derived from peripheral blood, sampled 28 days after the second dose of the MenACWY control vaccine. The receptors were sampled from an adult who received the MenACWY meningococcal vaccine as a control.

The chain joins TRBV15 to TRBJ2-1; the match to TRBD2 covers 11 bases. The germline CDR1 and CDR2 sequences are LNHNV and YYDKDF (reference sequence). Germline trimming cut 5 bases from V and 4 bases from J; bases unmatched to any gene: 7. CDR3 length equals 16 residues. CDR3 protein: CATSVPGLAVYNEQFF. The CDR3 DNA reads as TGTGCCACCAGCGTTCCGGGACTAGCGGTATACAATGAGCAGTTCTTC. Using reference TRBV15 and TRBJ2-1 for the parts outside the CDR3, the full variable domain is DAMVIQNPRYQVTQFGKPVTLSCSQTLNHNVMYWYQQKSSQAPKLLFHYYDKDFNNEADTPDNFQSRRPNTSFCFLDIRSPGLGDTAMYLCATSVPGLAVYNEQFFGPGTRLTVL.

The chain carries TRBV5-4 and TRBJ1-2, with a tentative D call TRBD1 (6 bases). Germline lookup yields CDR1 SGHNT and CDR2 YYREEE (reference sequence). The CDR3 spans 15 residues. The V end was cut by 3 bases, the J end by 6 bases, with 18 bases between. CDR3 bases: TGTGCCAGCAGCTCGACCCACAGGGACGGGGATGGCTACACCTTC. Translation gives CASSSTHRDGDGYTF. The full variable domain, in which reference TRBV5-4 and TRBJ1-2 provide the parts outside the CDR3, is ETGVTQSPTHLIKTRGQQVTLRCSSQSGHNTVSWYQQALGQGPQFIFQYYREEENGRGNFPPRFSGLQFPNYSSELNVNALELDDSALYLCASSSTHRDGDGYTFGSGTRLTVV.

V is TRBV11-3 and J is TRBJ2-7; no clear D gene. CDR1 SGHNT and CDR2 YENEEA come from the germline V gene. The CDR3 spans 13 residues. The V end lost 4 bases, the J end lost 2 bases, and 9 bases lay between the germline ends. DNA of the CDR3: TGTGCCAGCAGCTCTGGCAGAACCTACGAGCAGTACTTC. This sequence encodes CASSSGRTYEQYF.

The V call is TRBV19, the J call TRBJ2-3; 10 nucleotides agree with TRBD2. The CDR3 sequence is 16 residues long. J gave up 4 bases and V 5 bases, and 9 bases lay outside the gene matches. Germline-derived CDR1 and CDR2 are LNHDA and SQIVND (reference sequence). The DNA of the CDR3 is TGTGCCAGTAGTCCAAGCGGGAGGGCCAACTCAGATACGCAGTATTTT. This gives the protein CASSPSGRANSDTQYF. The whole variable domain, remainder taken from reference TRBV19 and TRBJ2-3, is DGGITQSPKYLFRKEGQNVTLSCEQNLNHDAMYWYRQDPGQGLRLIYYSQIVNDFQKGDIAEGYSVSREKKESFPLTVTSAQKNPTAFYLCASSPSGRANSDTQYFGPGTRLTVL.

This chain connects TRBV9 to TRBJ1-2; a weak D match, TRBD1 (5 bases). CDR1 is SGDLS, CDR2 YYNGEE, per germline. The CDR3 length is 15 residues. V was pared by 3 bases and J by 1 base, with 13 bases between. The CDR3 protein is CASSAPGRINYGYTF. DNA of the CDR3: TGTGCCAGCAGCGCGCCGGGACGGATTAACTATGGCTACACCTTC.

The gene calls are TRBV5-4 and TRBJ2-3, with D unresolved. The germline V and J ends were trimmed by 0 bases and 2 bases, with 4 bases remaining between them. CDR1 is SGHNT and CDR2 is YYREEE in the germline V gene (reference sequence). The CDR3 contains 13 residues. This chain's CDR3 is CASSLVLTDTQYF. DNA of the CDR3: TGTGCCAGCAGCTTGGTCCTCACAGATACGCAGTATTTT.

V is TRBV9 and J is TRBJ2-7, with D perhaps assigned TRBD1 or TRBD2 (5 bases each). CDR3 length: 13 amino acids. The V gene's germline CDR1 is SGDLS and CDR2 YYNGEE. V was shortened by 4 bases and J by 3 bases, with 11 bases between the two germline ends. CDR3 residues: CASSPGGGYEQYF. Written as DNA, the CDR3 is TGTGCCAGCAGCCCGGGTGGGGGCTACGAGCAGTACTTC. Combining the CDR3 with reference TRBV9 and TRBJ2-7 gives the whole variable domain DSGVTQTPKHLITATGQRVTLRCSPRSGDLSVYWYQQSLDQGLQFLIQYYNGEERAKGNILERFSAQQFPDLHSELNLSSLELGDSALYFCASSPGGGYEQYFGPGTRLTVT.

The chain employs TRBV25-1 and TRBJ2-3; unclear D gene. Germline CDR1 reads MGHDK; CDR2 reads SYGVNS. V lost 3 bases and J 6 bases, leaving 10 bases between the germline ends. The CDR3 spans 13 residues. The chain's CDR3 is CASSDLRSDTQYF. CDR3 coding DNA: TGTGCCAGCAGTGACCTAAGATCCGATACGCAGTATTTT.

V and J are TRBV9 and TRBJ2-3; D remains ambiguous. The CDR3 runs to 15 residues. The V and J ends lost 3 bases and 1 base respectively, with 12 bases between them. Germline-derived CDR1 and CDR2 are SGDLS and YYNGEE. In nucleotides, the CDR3 is TGTGCCAGCAGCGCGGACGCTCCGGGCACAGATACGCAGTATTTT. Protein: CASSADAPGTDTQYF.

V gene TRBV3-1 (or the pseudogene TRBV3-2) combines with J gene TRBJ2-1; 12 bases line up with TRBD2. The length of the CDR3 is 15 residues. Looked up from germline, CDR1 is LGHDT and CDR2 is YNNKEL (reference sequence). V lost 5 bases to trimming and J lost 6 bases; unmatched junction nucleotides: 5. CDR3 nucleotide sequence: TGTGCCAGCAGCACCCAGACTAGCGGGGGCAATGAGCAGTTCTTC. As protein: CASSTQTSGGNEQFF.

The chain employs TRBV4-3 and TRBJ1-3, with D uncertain. The V end was cut by 5 bases, the J end by 1 base, with 12 bases between. The CDR3 covers 15 residues. CDR1 is LGHNA and CDR2 is YSLEER in the germline V gene. CDR3 amino acids: CASSGRALSGNTIYF. The CDR3 coding sequence is TGCGCCAGCAGCGGACGGGCGCTATCTGGAAACACCATATATTTT.

The V and J genes are TRBV6-5 and TRBJ1-1; TRBD1 aligns across 7 bases. The CDR3 has 14 amino acids. Trimming cost V 7 bases and J 0 bases; bases outside gene matches: 5. The germline gives CDR1 MNHEY, CDR2 SVGAGI. CDR3 region: CASTRTGMNTEAFF. The CDR3, as DNA: TGTGCCAGCACCCGGACAGGCATGAACACTGAAGCTTTCTTT.

V gene TRBV20-1 combines with J gene TRBJ1-1; D gene unclear. The length of the CDR3 is 13 residues. The germline V and J ends were trimmed by 3 bases and 0 bases, with 8 bases remaining between them. Germline V CDR1 and CDR2: DFQATT, SNEGSKA (reference sequence). The CDR3 bases are TGCAGTGCTAGTTCGGTCATGAACACTGAAGCTTTCTTT. It codes for CSASSVMNTEAFF.

This clone was counted once. The chain carries TRBV7-8 and TRBJ2-1, with TRBD1 matching 9 bases. Germline values: CDR1 SGHVS, CDR2 FQNEAQ. The CDR3 sequence is 14 residues long. J gave up 10 bases and V 1 base, and 5 bases lay outside the gene matches. The CDR3 DNA is TGTGCCAGCAGCTTAGGGACAGGGGAGGGGGAGCAGTTCTTC. This encodes CASSLGTGEGEQFF. Variable domain in full (rest from reference TRBV7-8 and TRBJ2-1): GAGVSQSPRYKVAKRGQDVALRCDPISGHVSLFWYQQALGQGPEFLTYFQNEAQLDKSGLPSDRFFAERPEGSVSTLKIQRTQQEDSAVYLCASSLGTGEGEQFFGPGTRLTVL.

CDR3 bases: TGTGCCAGCAGTCCATACCCAGGGGGAGGGGTTGGAAACACCATATATTTT. This gives the protein CASSPYPGGGVGNTIYF. This chain links TRBV6-6 with TRBJ1-3; 7 positions match TRBD1. The V segment lost 5 bases and the J segment 3 bases; nucleotides outside the gene matches: 13. The CDR3 is 17 residues long. CDR1 MNHNY and CDR2 SVGAGI come from the germline V gene (reference sequence).

The genes are TRBV2 and TRBJ2-7; 9 bases match TRBD1. This CDR3 has 15 residues. V lost 8 bases, J lost 7 bases, and 15 bases stayed unmatched. The V gene's germline CDR1 is SNHLY and CDR2 FYNNEI. The CDR3 here is CASEDPGQGLGEQYF. Written as DNA, the CDR3 is TGTGCCAGCGAAGATCCGGGACAGGGACTCGGGGAGCAGTACTTC.

As DNA, the CDR3 is TGTGCCAGCAGCCAAGGGGACAGGGTAGTATACACCGGGGAGCTGTTTTTT. Protein: CASSQGDRVVYTGELFF. The chain couples TRBV3-1 (or the pseudogene TRBV3-2) to TRBJ2-2; 9 positions agree with TRBD1. Germline lookup yields CDR1 LGHDT and CDR2 YNNKEL (reference sequence). V lost 1 base, J lost 3 bases, and 6 bases stayed unmatched. CDR3 length: 17 residues.

This chain uses TRBV7-9 with TRBJ1-1, with TRBD1 matching 7 bases. From germline, CDR1 is SEHNR and CDR2 FQNEAQ (reference sequence). V was pared by 5 bases and J by 5 bases, with 5 bases of the junction left unmatched. The CDR3 length is 13 residues. CDR3 loop: CASSPDRMTEAFF. In nucleotides, the CDR3 is TGTGCCAGCAGCCCGGACAGGATGACTGAAGCTTTCTTT.

The CDR3 loop is CASVTKINSPLHF. The CDR3 DNA sequence: TGCGCCAGCGTAACCAAGATTAATTCACCCCTCCACTTT. The V and J genes are TRBV10-1 and TRBJ1-6, with D hard to call. V was cut by 8 bases and J by 6 bases, with 11 bases left in between. Germline CDR1 and CDR2: WNHNN and SYGVQD (reference sequence). The CDR3 is 13 amino acids.

The rearrangement links TRBV2 to TRBJ2-7; D could derive from TRBD1 or TRBD2 (5 bases each). The CDR3 consists of 11 residues. Germline V gene data show CDR1 as SNHLY and CDR2 as FYNNEI. Trimming removed 6 bases from V and 7 bases from J, with 10 bases in between. In nucleotides, the CDR3 is TGTGCCAGCAGGGGACCCGGGGAGCAGTACTTC. This encodes CASRGPGEQYF.

CDR3 DNA sequence: TGCGCCAGCAGCCAAGGGGCCCTCTCCTACGAGCAGTACTTC. Protein sequence: CASSQGALSYEQYF. The chain joins TRBV4-1 to TRBJ2-7; no clear D gene. With 1 base removed from V and 0 bases from J, the gap between germline ends came to 7 bases. The CDR3 has 14 residues. Germline values: CDR1 MGHRA, CDR2 YSYEKL.

V is TRBV28 and J is TRBJ1-1; D possibly corresponds to TRBD1 (6 bases). This CDR3 has 14 amino acids. Germline CDR1 MDHEN, CDR2 SYDVKM. V lost 7 bases, J lost 5 bases, and 17 bases lay in between. The CDR3 coding sequence is TGTGCCAGCACCAAAGGGGGGAGGAGGACTGAAGCTTTCTTT. Translating gives CASTKGGRRTEAFF.

The rearrangement links TRBV19 to TRBJ2-7, with 16 bases that match TRBD2. CDR3 length equals 18 residues. Germline CDR1 and CDR2: LNHDA and SQIVND (reference sequence). The J segment lost 6 bases and the V segment lost 3 bases, leaving 11 bases of the junction unmatched. CDR3 region: CASSILTGTSGRAGEQYF. The CDR3 DNA reads TGTGCCAGTAGTATCCTTACCGGGACTAGCGGGAGGGCCGGCGAGCAGTACTTC.